Below are 8 T cell receptor beta chains sequenced from a single sample in a study of blood T cell repertoires in COVID-19. TCRdb's table, derived via immunoSEQ multiplex PCR, lists solely in-frame clones and lacks some. The table has 200,000 to 250,000 clones, roughly 82% seen once. Sequences were obtained from peripheral blood. These receptors all come from a woman between 40 and 55 years old who had recovered from COVID-19.

The CDR3 bases are TGTGCCAGCAGCGTGGACAGGGGGAAAGAGACCCAGTACTTC. This gives the protein CASSVDRGKETQYF. The chain uses TRBV9 and TRBJ2-5, with 10 bases fitting TRBD1. Germline trimming cut 2 bases from V and 3 bases from J; bases unmatched to any gene: 1. The germline gives CDR1 SGDLS, CDR2 YYNGEE. The CDR3 sequence is 14 residues long.

The V call is TRBV9, the J call TRBJ2-2; D remains ambiguous. Germline CDR1 is SGDLS and CDR2 is YYNGEE. V shed 0 bases and J shed 7 bases, with 10 bases lying between them. This CDR3 contains 14 residues. CDR3 sequence reads: CASSVATVIGELFF. The CDR3 nucleotides are TGTGCCAGCAGCGTAGCTACAGTCATCGGGGAGCTGTTTTTT.

J is TRBJ1-1 and V is TRBV2; no firm D call. The CDR3 consists of 13 residues. V gave up 6 bases and J gave up 7 bases, with 15 bases separating them. Germline-derived CDR1 and CDR2 are SNHLY and FYNNEI. CDR3 nucleotide sequence: TGTGCCAGCAGCGCGTCGGAGGGTGGTGAAGCTTTCTTT. It codes for CASSASEGGEAFF.

This chain links TRBV24-1 with TRBJ2-1, with 8 bases matching TRBD2. Unmatched junction bases numbered 4, after V lost 4 bases and J lost 6 bases. This CDR3 spans 14 amino acids. Germline CDR1 reads KGHDR; CDR2 reads SFDVKD. DNA of the CDR3: TGTGCCACCAGTGACGGGCGGGGGGCCAATGAGCAGTTCTTC. This gives the protein CATSDGRGANEQFF.

The genes are TRBV12-3 or TRBV12-4 and TRBJ1-1, with D unresolved. Trimming pared 2 bases from V and 1 base from J, leaving 2 bases between. The CDR3 runs to 12 residues. CDR3 protein: CASSLQNTEAFF. In DNA, the CDR3 is TGTGCCAGCAGTTTACAGAACACTGAAGCTTTCTTT.

The CDR3 nucleotides are TGTGCCATCAGAAGCCAGGGGGTGGATGGCTACACCTTC. It codes for CAIRSQGVDGYTF. The chain combines TRBV10-3 with TRBJ1-2; 7 nucleotides align to TRBD1. V trimming: 6 bases; J trimming: 6 bases; junction bases outside the gene matches: 7. Germline CDR1 is ENHRY and CDR2 is SYGVKD. The CDR3 totals 13 residues.

The chain links TRBV5-1 to TRBJ1-4; a weak D match, TRBD1 (6 bases). This CDR3 has 14 amino acids. In germline, CDR1 is SGHRS, CDR2 YFSETQ. V was clipped by 0 bases and J by 8 bases, with 11 bases between them. Written as DNA, the CDR3 is TGCGCCAGCAGCTTGGCACAGGGTGGGGAAAAACTGTTTTTT. It encodes CASSLAQGGEKLFF.

The chain joins TRBV11-3 to TRBJ2-1; TRBD2 aligns across 11 bases. The CDR3 runs to 15 residues. CDR1 SGHNT and CDR2 YENEEA come from the germline V gene. With V trimmed by 4 bases and J by 5 bases, 4 bases remained unmatched. The CDR3 loop reads CASSYTSGGDNEQFF. The CDR3 bases are TGTGCCAGCAGCTATACTAGCGGGGGAGACAATGAGCAGTTCTTC.